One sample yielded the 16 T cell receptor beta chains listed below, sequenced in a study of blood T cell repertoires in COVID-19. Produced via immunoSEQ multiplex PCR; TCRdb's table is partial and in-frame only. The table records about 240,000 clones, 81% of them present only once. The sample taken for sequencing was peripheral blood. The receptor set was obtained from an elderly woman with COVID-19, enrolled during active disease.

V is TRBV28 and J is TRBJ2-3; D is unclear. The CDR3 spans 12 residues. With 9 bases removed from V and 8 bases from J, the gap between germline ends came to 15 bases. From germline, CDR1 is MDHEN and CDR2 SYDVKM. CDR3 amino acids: CASATMVGTQYF. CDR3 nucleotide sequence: TGTGCCAGTGCGACAATGGTGGGTACGCAGTATTTT.

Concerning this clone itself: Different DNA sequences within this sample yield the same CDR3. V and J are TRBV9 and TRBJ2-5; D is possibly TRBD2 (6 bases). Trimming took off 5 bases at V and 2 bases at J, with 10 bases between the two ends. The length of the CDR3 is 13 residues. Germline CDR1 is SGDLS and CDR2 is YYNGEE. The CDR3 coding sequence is TGTGCCAGCAGTGCTGGACTACAAGAGACCCAGTACTTC. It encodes CASSAGLQETQYF. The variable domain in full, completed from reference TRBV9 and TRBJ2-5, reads DSGVTQTPKHLITATGQRVTLRCSPRSGDLSVYWYQQSLDQGLQFLIQYYNGEERAKGNILERFSAQQFPDLHSELNLSSLELGDSALYFCASSAGLQETQYFGPGTRLLVL.

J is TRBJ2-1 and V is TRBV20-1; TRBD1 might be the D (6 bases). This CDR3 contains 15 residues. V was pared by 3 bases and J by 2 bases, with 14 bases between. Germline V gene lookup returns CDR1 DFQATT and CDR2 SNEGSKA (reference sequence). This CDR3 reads CSASYQGNAYNEQFF. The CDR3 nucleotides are TGCAGTGCTAGTTATCAGGGGAATGCCTACAATGAGCAGTTCTTC.

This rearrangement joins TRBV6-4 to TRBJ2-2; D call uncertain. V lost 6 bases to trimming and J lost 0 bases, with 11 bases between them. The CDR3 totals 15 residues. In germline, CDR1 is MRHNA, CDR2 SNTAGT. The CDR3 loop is CASSLGLTNTGELFF. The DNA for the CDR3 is TGTGCCAGCAGCCTCGGGTTAACGAACACCGGGGAGCTGTTTTTT.

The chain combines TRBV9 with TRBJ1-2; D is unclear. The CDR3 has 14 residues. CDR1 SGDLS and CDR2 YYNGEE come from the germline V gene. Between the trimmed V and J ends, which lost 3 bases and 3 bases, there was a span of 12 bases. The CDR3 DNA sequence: TGTGCCAGCAGCGGGCCGGCCAGGCACTATGGCTACACCTTC. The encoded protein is CASSGPARHYGYTF.

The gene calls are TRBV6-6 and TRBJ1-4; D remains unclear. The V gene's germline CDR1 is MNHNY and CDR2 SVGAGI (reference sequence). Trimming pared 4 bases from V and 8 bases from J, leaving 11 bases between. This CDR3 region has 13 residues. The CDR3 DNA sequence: TGTGCCAGCAGTTCCGGTAGCGAAGAAAAACTGTTTTTT. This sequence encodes CASSSGSEEKLFF.

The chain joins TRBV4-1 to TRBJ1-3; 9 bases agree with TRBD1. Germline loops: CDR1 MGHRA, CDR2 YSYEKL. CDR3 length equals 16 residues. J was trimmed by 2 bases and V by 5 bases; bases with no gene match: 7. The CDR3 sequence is CASSLSRDRAGNTIYF. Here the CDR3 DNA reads TGCGCCAGCAGCTTAAGTCGGGACAGGGCTGGAAACACCATATATTTT.

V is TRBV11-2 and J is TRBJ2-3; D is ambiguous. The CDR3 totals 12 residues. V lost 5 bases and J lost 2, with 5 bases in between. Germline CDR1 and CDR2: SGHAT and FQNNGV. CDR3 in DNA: TGTGCCAGCAGCACATACACAGATACGCAGTATTTT. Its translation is CASSTYTDTQYF.

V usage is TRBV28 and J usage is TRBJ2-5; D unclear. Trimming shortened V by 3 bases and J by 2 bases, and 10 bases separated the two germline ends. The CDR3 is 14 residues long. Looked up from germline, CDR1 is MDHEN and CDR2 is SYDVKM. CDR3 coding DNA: TGTGCCAGCAGTTTTGGTCAGGCACAAGAGACCCAGTACTTC. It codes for CASSFGQAQETQYF.

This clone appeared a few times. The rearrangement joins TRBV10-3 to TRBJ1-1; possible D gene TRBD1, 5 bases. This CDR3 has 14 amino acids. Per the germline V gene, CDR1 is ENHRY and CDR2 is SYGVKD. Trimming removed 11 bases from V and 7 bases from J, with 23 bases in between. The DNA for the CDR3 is TGTGCCTCGGCCTTCGGGACTCCTCGCCTTGAAGCTTTCTTT. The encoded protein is CASAFGTPRLEAFF.

CDR3: CASSPGQSYNEQFF. CDR3 bases: TGTGCCAGCAGCCCAGGACAGTCCTACAATGAGCAGTTCTTC. V and J are TRBV28 and TRBJ2-1, with TRBD1 as a possible D gene (6 bases). CDR1 and CDR2 from the germline V gene are MDHEN and SYDVKM. The CDR3 spans 14 residues. V was pared by 6 bases and J by 1 base, with 10 bases between.

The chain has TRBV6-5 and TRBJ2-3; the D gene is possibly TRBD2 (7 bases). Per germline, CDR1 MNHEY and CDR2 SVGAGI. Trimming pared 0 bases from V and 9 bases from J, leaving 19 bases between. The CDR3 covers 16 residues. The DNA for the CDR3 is TGTGCCAGCAGTTACTCGATAGGGGGAGGGCCGATGACGCAGTATTTT. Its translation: CASSYSIGGGPMTQYF.

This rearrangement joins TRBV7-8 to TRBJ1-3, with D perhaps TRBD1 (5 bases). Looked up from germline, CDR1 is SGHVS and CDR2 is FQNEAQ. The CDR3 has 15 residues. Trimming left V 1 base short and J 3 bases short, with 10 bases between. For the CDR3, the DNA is TGTGCCAGCAGCTTAGATAGCAGGGATGGAAACACCATATATTTT. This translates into CASSLDSRDGNTIYF.

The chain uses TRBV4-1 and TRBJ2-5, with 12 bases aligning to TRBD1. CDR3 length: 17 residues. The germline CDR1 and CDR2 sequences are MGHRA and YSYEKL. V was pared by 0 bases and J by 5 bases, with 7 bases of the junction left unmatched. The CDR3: CASSQDRGDRGLETQYF. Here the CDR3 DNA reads TGCGCCAGCAGCCAAGATCGCGGGGACAGGGGGCTGGAGACCCAGTACTTC.

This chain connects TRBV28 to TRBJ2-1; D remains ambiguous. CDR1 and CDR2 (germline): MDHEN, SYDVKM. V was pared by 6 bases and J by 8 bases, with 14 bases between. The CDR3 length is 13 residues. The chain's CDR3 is CASSPPVLDEQFF. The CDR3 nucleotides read TGTGCCAGCAGCCCTCCAGTCCTCGATGAGCAGTTCTTC.

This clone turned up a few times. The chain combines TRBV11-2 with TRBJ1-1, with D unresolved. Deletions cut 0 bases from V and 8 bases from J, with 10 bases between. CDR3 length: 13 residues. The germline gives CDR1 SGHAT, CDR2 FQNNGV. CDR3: CASSLDLRSEAFF. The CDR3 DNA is TGTGCCAGCAGCTTAGATCTCCGGTCCGAAGCTTTCTTT.